A single sample is the source of the 27 T cell receptor beta chains below, sequenced in a study of T cell responses to AZD1222 COVID-19 vaccine. The repertoire was sequenced with immunoSEQ multiplex PCR; TCRdb's copy has only in-frame clones and lacks some. The sample comprises around 120,000 clones, roughly 90% of which are singletons, and about 1.2% rests with the top ten. Sequenced here: peripheral blood, sampled on day 0 of AZD1222 vaccination. The receptor source for this set is an adult in good health.

The J gene is TRBJ1-5, the V gene TRBV28, with a possible D match to TRBD1 (5 bases). The CDR3 sequence is 13 residues long. V was cut by 5 bases and J by 4 bases, with 9 bases left in between. Germline V gene data show CDR1 as MDHEN and CDR2 as SYDVKM. CDR3 sequence reads: CASSRDLNQPQHF. The CDR3 DNA is TGTGCCAGCAGTAGGGACCTAAATCAGCCCCAGCATTTT.

The V and J genes are TRBV9 and TRBJ1-2, with 9 positions matching TRBD1. Germline values: CDR1 SGDLS, CDR2 YYNGEE. The CDR3 runs 15 residues. V gave up 0 bases and J gave up 2 bases; unmatched junction bases: 2. CDR3 DNA sequence: TGTGCCAGCAGCGTAGCCGGGACAGGGAACTATGGCTACACCTTC. It codes for CASSVAGTGNYGYTF.

This chain joins TRBV6-2 or TRBV6-3 and TRBJ2-1; TRBD2 aligns across 7 bases. V lost 2 bases and J lost 4; bases outside the gene matches: 11. This CDR3 contains 17 residues. The germline gives CDR1 MNHEY, CDR2 SVGEGT. This chain's CDR3 is CASSYGVAGANYNEQFF. The CDR3 nucleotides read TGTGCCAGCAGTTACGGGGTAGCGGGCGCTAATTACAATGAGCAGTTCTTC.

The chain's CDR3 is CSSGGGANYGYTF. For the CDR3, the DNA is TGCAGCTCCGGTGGAGGGGCTAACTATGGCTACACCTTC. This chain uses TRBV29-1 with TRBJ1-2; a possible D gene is TRBD1 (5 bases). Per germline, CDR1 SQVTM and CDR2 ANQGSEA. Trimming removed 8 bases at V and 0 bases at J, with 13 bases between. This CDR3 is 13 amino acids long.

This chain joins TRBV29-1 and TRBJ2-1; 9 nucleotides match TRBD1. Trimming cost V 3 bases and J 9 bases; bases outside gene matches: 9. The CDR3 has 14 residues. Germline V lookup: CDR1 SQVTM, CDR2 ANQGSEA. Here the CDR3 DNA reads TGCAGCGTTGAGAAGACGGGACAGGGTTTTGAGCAGTTCTTC. Translated, it gives CSVEKTGQGFEQFF.

The CDR3 sequence is CASSLDLGGDQPQHF. The CDR3 DNA reads TGTGCCAGCAGCTTAGACCTCGGGGGGGATCAGCCCCAGCATTTT. V and J are TRBV7-9 and TRBJ1-5; possibly TRBD1 for D (5 bases). CDR1 and CDR2 from the germline V gene are SEHNR and FQNEAQ (reference sequence). Trimming took off 1 base at V and 5 bases at J, with 12 bases between the two ends. CDR3 length equals 15 residues.

The chain is built from TRBV30 and TRBJ1-2; D call uncertain. V was cut by 7 bases and J by 0 bases, with 18 bases left in between. CDR3 length equals 15 residues. CDR1 GTSNPN and CDR2 SVGIG come from the germline V gene (reference sequence). CDR3 loop: CAYLGRLPPNYGYTF. The CDR3 bases are TGTGCCTACCTCGGACGCCTCCCCCCTAACTATGGCTACACCTTC.

The chain is built from TRBV27 and TRBJ1-1, with D hard to call. Germline V gene lookup returns CDR1 MNHEY and CDR2 SMNVEV (reference sequence). V lost 5 bases to trimming and J lost 4 bases, with 11 bases between them. The CDR3 spans 13 residues. The CDR3 bases are TGTGCCAGCAGTCGCCGGTTTGGCACTGAAGCTTTCTTT. Residues: CASSRRFGTEAFF.

For this clone: Other nucleotide sequences from this sample produce the same CDR3. This chain uses TRBV29-1 with TRBJ2-3, with 14 bases lining up with TRBD2. CDR1 is SQVTM and CDR2 is ANQGSEA in the germline V gene. Germline trimming cut 3 bases from V and 4 bases from J; bases unmatched to any gene: 0. There are 14 residues in the CDR3. The CDR3 DNA is TGCAGCGTTGAGGGACTAGCGGGAGCAGATACGCAGTATTTT. Translating it yields CSVEGLAGADTQYF.

The chain has TRBV19 and TRBJ2-7; either TRBD1 or TRBD2 may fit D (6 bases each). V was pared by 5 bases and J by 5 bases, with 19 bases between. CDR3 length equals 15 residues. Looked up from germline, CDR1 is LNHDA and CDR2 is SQIVND (reference sequence). CDR3 in amino acids: CASSPPGLPGDEQYF. DNA for the CDR3: TGTGCCAGTAGTCCCCCGGGACTCCCAGGGGACGAGCAGTACTTC.

The chain recombines TRBV19 with TRBJ2-6; D is possibly TRBD1 (6 bases). Germline assignment: CDR1 LNHDA and CDR2 SQIVND (reference sequence). CDR3 length: 18 amino acids. The V end lost 4 bases, the J end lost 4 bases, and 20 bases lay between the germline ends. CDR3 nucleotide sequence: TGTGCCAGTAGTACCCTGATGACAGGCCCGGGGGGGGCCAACGTCCTGACTTTC. Its protein is CASSTLMTGPGGANVLTF.

The chain uses TRBV10-3 and TRBJ2-7, with 9 positions matching TRBD1. The CDR3 runs to 14 residues. The ends lost 3 bases at V and 4 bases at J; junction bases unmatched: 4. Per germline, CDR1 ENHRY and CDR2 SYGVKD. The CDR3 reads CAISDQDRGYEQYF. DNA for the CDR3: TGTGCCATCAGTGATCAAGACAGGGGGTACGAGCAGTACTTC.

The chain combines TRBV5-6 with TRBJ1-5; no definite D call. This CDR3 has 14 residues. CDR1 is SGHDT and CDR2 is YYEEEE in the germline V gene. V was pared by 5 bases and J by 4 bases, with 13 bases between. CDR3 nucleotide sequence: TGTGCCAGCAGTTCCGGGCCGAGGAATCAGCCCCAGCATTTT. The encoded protein is CASSSGPRNQPQHF.

The chain uses TRBV27 and TRBJ1-2, with TRBD1 as a possible D gene (5 bases). Germline V lookup: CDR1 MNHEY, CDR2 SMNVEV (reference sequence). Trimming removed 5 bases at V and 8 bases at J, with 18 bases between. CDR3 size: 14 residues. In DNA form, the CDR3 reads TGTGCCAGCAGTCACCGTCAGGGAGGGAGAGGCTACACCTTC. Its translation: CASSHRQGGRGYTF.

V gene TRBV2 combines with J gene TRBJ2-1, with D unclear. With 0 bases removed from V and 12 bases from J, the gap between germline ends came to 9 bases. Germline lookup yields CDR1 SNHLY and CDR2 FYNNEI. The CDR3 has 12 amino acids. This chain's CDR3 is CASSEAAPGQFF. The CDR3 DNA reads TGTGCCAGCAGTGAAGCCGCCCCAGGGCAGTTCTTC.

The chain has TRBV19 and TRBJ1-6; 8 bases match TRBD1. Per the germline V gene, CDR1 is LNHDA and CDR2 is SQIVND (reference sequence). CDR3 length: 15 residues. J lost 7 bases, V lost 5 bases, and 7 bases had no gene match. CDR3 region: CASSSGTGRNSPLHF. The CDR3 DNA reads TGTGCCAGTAGTTCGGGGACAGGTCGGAATTCACCCCTCCACTTT.

This clone appeared a single time. The rearrangement links TRBV3-1 (or the pseudogene TRBV3-2) to TRBJ2-5; D unclear. The CDR3 is made up of 15 amino acids. V was pared by 0 bases and J by 2 bases, with 10 bases between. The V gene's germline CDR1 is LGHDT and CDR2 YNNKEL (reference sequence). The CDR3 coding sequence is TGTGCCAGCAGCCAAGATTGGACGTTACAAGAGACCCAGTACTTC. Translated, it gives CASSQDWTLQETQYF.

In this sample, this clone turned up once. The genes are TRBV7-9 and TRBJ1-5; D may be TRBD1 (5 bases). CDR1 and CDR2 (germline): SEHNR, FQNEAQ (reference sequence). The V end lost 5 bases, the J end lost 7 bases, and 15 bases lay between the germline ends. This CDR3 contains 14 residues. CDR3 sequence reads: CASSPSRVGQPQHF. As DNA, the CDR3 is TGTGCCAGCAGCCCGTCCAGGGTAGGCCAGCCCCAGCATTTT.

V and J are TRBV3-1 (or the pseudogene TRBV3-2) and TRBJ2-7; 8 bases match TRBD1. In germline, CDR1 is LGHDT, CDR2 YNNKEL (reference sequence). V was clipped by 0 bases and J by 6 bases; unmatched bases: 7. The CDR3 length is 15 residues. The CDR3 bases are TGTGCCAGCAGCCAAGATGGTAAACAGGGGGGCGAGCAGTACTTC. The encoded protein is CASSQDGKQGGEQYF.

This chain joins TRBV7-2 and TRBJ1-5; 7 nucleotides agree with TRBD1. V was clipped by 2 bases and J by 0 bases; unmatched bases: 7. The CDR3 sequence is 17 residues long. Germline V gene sequence: CDR1 SGHTA, CDR2 FQGNSA. The CDR3: CASSLNGQELSNQPQHF. The CDR3 DNA is TGTGCCAGCAGCTTAAACGGACAGGAACTTAGCAATCAGCCCCAGCATTTT. Complete variable domain (other parts from reference TRBV7-2 and TRBJ1-5): GAGVSQSPSNKVTEKGKDVELRCDPISGHTALYWYRQSLGQGLEFLIYFQGNSAPDKSGLPSDRFSAERTGGSVSTLTIQRTQQEDSAVYLCASSLNGQELSNQPQHFGDGTRLSIL.

This chain joins TRBV11-3 and TRBJ2-5; 9 bases match TRBD2. Trimming removed 4 bases from V and 11 bases from J; junction bases left unmatched: 11. The CDR3 length is 14 residues. Germline CDR1 reads SGHNT; CDR2 reads YENEEA. The CDR3 region has the DNA TGTGCCAGCAGCTCGAGGGCTAGCGGGGTGGTTCAGTACTTC. Translating it yields CASSSRASGVVQYF. The variable domain in full, with the rest retrieved from reference TRBV11-3 and TRBJ2-5, is EAGVVQSPRYKIIEKKQPVAFWCNPISGHNTLYWYLQNLGQGPELLIRYENEEAVDDSQLPKDRFSAERLKGVDSTLKIQPAELGDSAVYLCASSSRASGVVQYFGPGTRLLVL.

This clone was detected only a few times. V is TRBV25-1 and J is TRBJ1-5; unclear D gene. The germline gives CDR1 MGHDK, CDR2 SYGVNS. CDR3 length: 13 amino acids. V lost 4 bases and J lost 3, with 7 bases in between. The CDR3: CASSGGSNQPQHF. CDR3 DNA sequence: TGTGCCAGCAGTGGGGGTTCCAATCAGCCCCAGCATTTT.

The V gene is TRBV29-1, the J gene TRBJ2-3; D remains unclear. Germline V gene sequence: CDR1 SQVTM, CDR2 ANQGSEA. Trimming took 7 bases from V and 5 from J, leaving 10 bases between them. The CDR3 has 11 residues. CDR3 loop: CSGRVLDTQYF. The CDR3 coding sequence is TGCAGCGGGCGAGTATTAGATACGCAGTATTTT.

This rearrangement joins TRBV7-3 to TRBJ2-1; no clear D gene. Germline-derived CDR1 and CDR2 are SGHTA and FQGTGA. Trimming took off 2 bases at V and 0 bases at J, with 20 bases between the two ends. This CDR3 has 19 residues. CDR3 protein: CASSLGPFLEKDSYNEQFF. CDR3 in DNA: TGTGCCAGCAGCTTAGGTCCTTTTCTAGAGAAGGACTCCTACAATGAGCAGTTCTTC.

The chain joins TRBV9 to TRBJ1-4; D is ambiguous. CDR1 and CDR2 from the germline V gene are SGDLS and YYNGEE. Trimming took 3 bases from V and 8 from J, leaving 8 bases between them. This CDR3 region has 12 residues. The CDR3 DNA reads as TGTGCCAGCAGCGGACCGTCCGAAAAACTGTTTTTT. This sequence encodes CASSGPSEKLFF.

This clone was observed a single time. The V and J genes are TRBV28 and TRBJ2-3; D gene unclear. Trimming stripped 2 bases from V and 2 bases from J, with 11 bases between. The CDR3 is 15 amino acids. The V gene's germline CDR1 is MDHEN and CDR2 SYDVKM. CDR3 in amino acids: CASSLMWGSTDTQYF. CDR3 sequence (DNA): TGTGCCAGCAGTTTAATGTGGGGATCCACAGATACGCAGTATTTT.

V gene TRBV30 combines with J gene TRBJ1-5, with 7 bases that match TRBD1. V lost 1 base and J lost 3; bases outside the gene matches: 12. The CDR3 consists of 17 residues. CDR1 is GTSNPN and CDR2 is SVGIG in the germline V gene (reference sequence). CDR3 loop: CAWSAFQGGVSNQPQHF. The CDR3 region has the DNA TGTGCCTGGAGTGCCTTCCAGGGGGGCGTCTCCAATCAGCCCCAGCATTTT.